The next 26 T cell receptor beta chains were all read from a single sample in a study of T-cell reconstitution after alpha-beta-depleted transplantation in children. The TCRbeta library incorporated unique molecular identifiers. MiXCR, run by TCRdb on the PCR reads, gives a single entry per CDR3 protein. The sample has about 200,000 distinct CDR3 sequences, approximately 6.3% seen once. This specimen was PBMCs, taken before TCRalphabeta/CD19-depleted stem cell transplant. These receptors were obtained from a boy aged 2-15 years with acute lymphoblastic leukemia, due to receive a stem cell transplant.

This clonotype was counted a few times. DNA of the CDR3: TGTGCCAGCAGTTTAGTAGCCTGGACTAGCGGGAGGGGCGGGGAGCTGTTTTTT. This sequence encodes CASSLVAWTSGRGGELFF. The V and J genes are TRBV27 and TRBJ2-2; 15 bases are shared with TRBD2. The CDR3 length is 18 residues. Germline trimming cut 2 bases from V and 7 bases from J; bases unmatched to any gene: 8. CDR1 MNHEY and CDR2 SMNVEV come from the germline V gene (reference sequence).

For the CDR3, the DNA is TGCAGTGCCCCCCCGGGGTTTCTCAATCAGCCCCAGCATTTT. This translates into CSAPPGFLNQPQHF. This sequence joins TRBV20-1 and TRBJ1-5; no reliable D call. CDR1 DFQATT and CDR2 SNEGSKA come from the germline V gene (reference sequence). V was cut by 6 bases and J by 3 bases, with 15 bases left in between. The CDR3 covers 14 residues.

This sequence joins TRBV7-2 and TRBJ1-6, with D hard to call. The V gene lost 1 base and the J gene lost 6 bases, with 10 bases spanning the gap. Germline V CDR1 and CDR2: SGHTA, FQGNSA. The CDR3 runs to 15 residues. The DNA of the CDR3 is TGTGCCAGCAGCTTAGATCCCTCCCGTAATTCACCCCTCCACTTT. Protein: CASSLDPSRNSPLHF. The variable domain in full, with the rest retrieved from reference TRBV7-2 and TRBJ1-6, is GAGVSQSPSNKVTEKGKDVELRCDPISGHTALYWYRQSLGQGLEFLIYFQGNSAPDKSGLPSDRFSAERTGGSVSTLTIQRTQQEDSAVYLCASSLDPSRNSPLHFGNGTRLTVT.

This clonotype was picked up many times. The chain recombines TRBV28 with TRBJ1-5; no definite D call. Germline V lookup: CDR1 MDHEN, CDR2 SYDVKM. This CDR3 has 13 amino acids. Trimming removed 2 bases from V and 5 bases from J, with 7 bases in between. CDR3 region: CASSLRGDQPQHF. The CDR3 DNA is TGTGCCAGCAGTTTACGTGGAGATCAGCCCCAGCATTTT. The complete variable domain, with remaining parts taken from reference TRBV28 and TRBJ1-5, reads DVKVTQSSRYLVKRTGEKVFLECVQDMDHENMFWYRQDPGLGLRLIYFSYDVKMKEKGDIPEGYSVSREKKERFSLILESASTNQTSMYLCASSLRGDQPQHFGDGTRLSIL.

There are a few counts of this clonotype. The chain recombines TRBV4-1 with TRBJ2-7, with D perhaps matching TRBD2 (6 bases). Germline CDR1 MGHRA, CDR2 YSYEKL. The V gene lost 1 base and the J gene lost 5 bases, with 15 bases spanning the gap. This CDR3 contains 15 residues. CDR3 region: CASSQVEGPAHEQYF. DNA for the CDR3: TGCGCCAGCAGCCAAGTGGAGGGCCCGGCGCACGAGCAGTACTTC.

This chain connects TRBV9 to TRBJ2-3; 7 bases are shared with TRBD2. V was clipped by 3 bases and J by 2 bases; unmatched bases: 15. This CDR3 has 18 residues. Germline loops: CDR1 SGDLS, CDR2 YYNGEE. The DNA of the CDR3 is TGTGCCAGCAGCGAGTTCCCTTTGAGGGAGGGCGACACAGATACGCAGTATTTT. It is translated as CASSEFPLREGDTDTQYF.

Only a few counts were recorded for this clonotype. This chain joins TRBV4-2 and TRBJ2-6, with 14 bases aligning to TRBD2. Germline CDR1 and CDR2: LGHNA and YNFKEQ. CDR3 length: 16 amino acids. J lost 1 base, V lost 8 bases, and 1 base had no gene match. The CDR3 protein is CASGTSGSSGANVLTF. DNA of the CDR3: TGTGCCAGCGGGACTAGCGGGAGTTCTGGGGCCAACGTCCTGACTTTC.

The chain links TRBV11-3 to TRBJ2-1, with D perhaps matching TRBD1 (5 bases). V lost 7 bases, J lost 9 bases, and 13 bases lay in between. There are 12 residues in the CDR3. CDR1 and CDR2 (germline): SGHNT, YENEEA. CDR3 loop: CASTPRQGEQFF. DNA for the CDR3: TGTGCCAGCACCCCTCGGCAGGGTGAGCAGTTCTTC.

This clonotype was seen at least ten times. This chain links TRBV15 with TRBJ2-1; no clear D gene. Looked up from germline, CDR1 is LNHNV and CDR2 is YYDKDF (reference sequence). The CDR3 is 15 amino acids. Trimming took off 9 bases at V and 3 bases at J, with 18 bases between the two ends. The CDR3 sequence is CATGDSSWYYNEQFF. The CDR3 DNA follows: TGTGCCACAGGAGACTCCTCGTGGTACTACAATGAGCAGTTCTTC.

This clonotype came up many times. The gene calls are TRBV28 and TRBJ2-5, with 9 bases fitting TRBD1. There are 14 residues in the CDR3. The V and J ends lost 6 bases and 3 bases, in that order; junction bases with no gene match: 5. The germline V gene has CDR1 MDHEN and CDR2 SYDVKM. CDR3 bases: TGTGCCAGCAGAACAGGGGGCGTTGAAGAGACCCAGTACTTC. Translation gives CASRTGGVEETQYF.

There are many counts of this clonotype. This rearrangement joins TRBV7-2 to TRBJ1-2, with 7 bases identical to TRBD1. Trimming at V came to 5 bases and at J to 5 bases, leaving 8 bases not matched to a gene. There are 14 residues in the CDR3. Germline CDR1 reads SGHTA; CDR2 reads FQGNSA. The CDR3: CASSNPTGYYGYTF. In nucleotides, the CDR3 is TGTGCCAGCAGCAACCCGACAGGGTATTATGGCTACACCTTC.

This clonotype appeared many times. The chain links TRBV24-1 to TRBJ2-1; no firm D call. This CDR3 has 13 amino acids. V was pared by 7 bases and J by 4 bases, with 10 bases between. The germline V gene encodes CDR1 KGHDR and CDR2 SFDVKD. The CDR3 nucleotides are TGTGCCACCAGGGATCGGTCTTACAATGAGCAGTTCTTC. It yields the protein CATRDRSYNEQFF.

This clonotype has a count of ten or more. The chain is built from TRBV12-5 and TRBJ2-7, with a tentative D call TRBD1 (6 bases). The CDR3 is 16 residues long. Trimming shortened V by 4 bases and J by 0 bases, and 16 bases separated the two germline ends. Germline V gene sequence: CDR1 LGHNT, CDR2 FRNRAP. The DNA of the CDR3 is TGTGCTAGTGGTTCGATGACAGGCTTTCACTCCTACGAGCAGTACTTC. It encodes CASGSMTGFHSYEQYF.

The sample holds a few counts of this clonotype. The chain uses TRBV5-6 and TRBJ2-5; TRBD1 agrees at 9 bases. The germline CDR1 and CDR2 sequences are SGHDT and YYEEEE. The V and J ends lost 4 bases and 5 bases, in that order; junction bases with no gene match: 9. CDR3 length: 15 residues. This CDR3 is CASSRKDRGRETQYF. The CDR3 region has the DNA TGTGCCAGCAGCCGGAAGGACAGGGGTAGGGAGACCCAGTACTTC.

This clonotype was observed at least ten times. The rearrangement joins TRBV10-3 to TRBJ2-1, with D uncertain. Deletions cut 0 bases from V and 0 bases from J, with 9 bases between. Germline-derived CDR1 and CDR2 are ENHRY and SYGVKD. There are 16 residues in the CDR3. The CDR3 spells CAISESKGSSYNEQFF. The CDR3 coding sequence is TGTGCCATCAGTGAGTCAAAGGGAAGCTCCTACAATGAGCAGTTCTTC.

This clonotype has a count of ten or more. J is TRBJ2-1 and V is TRBV15; TRBD2 matches at 7 bases. The CDR3 spans 16 residues. The V gene's germline CDR1 is LNHNV and CDR2 YYDKDF (reference sequence). Trimming took 0 bases from V and 7 from J; bases not matched to a gene: 9. CDR3 amino acids: CATSRDRRGRTNEQFF. The CDR3 DNA is TGTGCCACCAGCAGAGATCGGCGCGGGAGAACTAATGAGCAGTTCTTC. The complete variable domain, with remaining parts taken from reference TRBV15 and TRBJ2-1, reads DAMVIQNPRYQVTQFGKPVTLSCSQTLNHNVMYWYQQKSSQAPKLLFHYYDKDFNNEADTPDNFQSRRPNTSFCFLDIRSPGLGDTAMYLCATSRDRRGRTNEQFFGPGTRLTVL.

The chain is built from TRBV6-5 and TRBJ1-5, with 7 bases aligning to TRBD1. V was clipped by 0 bases and J by 5 bases; unmatched bases: 1. Germline-derived CDR1 and CDR2 are MNHEY and SVGAGI. The CDR3 length is 14 residues. Written as DNA, the CDR3 is TGTGCCAGCAGTTACTCAGGGGGCCATCAGCCCCAGCATTTT. Protein sequence: CASSYSGGHQPQHF.

This clonotype was observed many times. The genes are TRBV12-3 or TRBV12-4 and TRBJ2-1; D may correspond to TRBD1 or TRBD2 (5 bases each). Trimming removed 2 bases at V and 5 bases at J, with 13 bases between. There are 15 residues in the CDR3. The CDR3 coding sequence is TGTGCCAGCAGTTTAATACTAGGGGTTAACAATGAGCAGTTCTTC. It translates to CASSLILGVNNEQFF.

This clonotype turned up a few times. The chain carries TRBV5-1 and TRBJ2-7, with 9 nucleotides matching TRBD1. The length of the CDR3 is 14 residues. Germline trimming cut 3 bases from V and 5 bases from J; bases unmatched to any gene: 6. The germline V gene has CDR1 SGHRS and CDR2 YFSETQ. DNA for the CDR3: TGCGCCAGCAGCTCAGGGACAGGGAGGAACGAGCAGTACTTC. This codes for CASSSGTGRNEQYF.

This clonotype was seen many times. The chain couples TRBV12-3 or TRBV12-4 to TRBJ2-7; D unclear. The CDR3 is 13 amino acids. V was trimmed by 5 bases and J by 0 bases, leaving 8 bases between them. In nucleotides, the CDR3 is TGTGCCAGCAGTCGACCCAGCTCCTACGAGCAGTACTTC. This encodes CASSRPSSYEQYF.

This clonotype was detected many times. The rearrangement joins TRBV9 to TRBJ2-1, with TRBD1 matching over 9 bases. The CDR3 length is 16 residues. V lost 0 bases to trimming and J lost 3 bases; unmatched junction nucleotides: 4. Germline V gene data show CDR1 as SGDLS and CDR2 as YYNGEE. The CDR3 bases are TGTGCCAGCAGCGTAGTTCGACAGGGGGGCTACAATGAGCAGTTCTTC. This translates into CASSVVRQGGYNEQFF. The full variable domain, completed using reference TRBV9 and TRBJ2-1, is DSGVTQTPKHLITATGQRVTLRCSPRSGDLSVYWYQQSLDQGLQFLIQYYNGEERAKGNILERFSAQQFPDLHSELNLSSLELGDSALYFCASSVVRQGGYNEQFFGPGTRLTVL.

This clonotype was detected many times. The chain has TRBV20-1 and TRBJ2-3; weak D call: TRBD2 (5 bases). V was clipped by 3 bases and J by 5 bases, with 15 bases between them. Germline lookup yields CDR1 DFQATT and CDR2 SNEGSKA (reference sequence). The CDR3 extends over 14 amino acids. CDR3 protein: CSARHQLGRDTQYF. The CDR3 DNA follows: TGCAGTGCTAGGCACCAATTGGGGAGAGATACGCAGTATTTT.

In its sample, this clonotype was seen many times. The chain recombines TRBV7-9 with TRBJ2-7; the D is unclear. Germline lookup yields CDR1 SEHNR and CDR2 FQNEAQ (reference sequence). The V and J ends lost 3 bases and 0 bases respectively, with 9 bases between them. The CDR3 loop spans 14 amino acids. The CDR3 here is CASSFSASSYEQYF. The CDR3 DNA follows: TGTGCCAGCAGCTTTTCGGCCAGCTCCTACGAGCAGTACTTC.

This clonotype showed up many times. The chain links TRBV5-5 to TRBJ1-6; D gene ambiguous. The CDR3 is 16 residues long. Germline V CDR1 and CDR2: SGHKS, YYEKEE (reference sequence). Trimming removed 1 base from V and 7 bases from J, with 15 bases in between. The CDR3 region is CASSLRHYQPNSPLHF. CDR3 nucleotides: TGTGCCAGCAGCTTGAGGCACTACCAGCCAAATTCACCCCTCCACTTT.

This clonotype was picked up many times. The chain combines TRBV14 with TRBJ2-1; D is unresolved. Germline lookup yields CDR1 SGHDN and CDR2 FVKESK. The ends were cut back, 1 base at V and 0 bases at J, with 7 bases in the middle. The CDR3 covers 15 residues. DNA of the CDR3: TGTGCCAGCAGCCAAGGAGAGTCCTCCTACAATGAGCAGTTCTTC. Translation gives CASSQGESSYNEQFF.

The chain has TRBV4-2 and TRBJ2-1, with 10 bases identical to TRBD2. This CDR3 region has 14 residues. V trimming: 4 bases; J trimming: 7 bases; junction bases outside the gene matches: 4. Germline V gene lookup returns CDR1 LGHNA and CDR2 YNFKEQ. The CDR3 nucleotides read TGTGCCAGCAGCCCACCTAGCGGGGGTAATGAGCAGTTCTTC. Its protein is CASSPPSGGNEQFF.